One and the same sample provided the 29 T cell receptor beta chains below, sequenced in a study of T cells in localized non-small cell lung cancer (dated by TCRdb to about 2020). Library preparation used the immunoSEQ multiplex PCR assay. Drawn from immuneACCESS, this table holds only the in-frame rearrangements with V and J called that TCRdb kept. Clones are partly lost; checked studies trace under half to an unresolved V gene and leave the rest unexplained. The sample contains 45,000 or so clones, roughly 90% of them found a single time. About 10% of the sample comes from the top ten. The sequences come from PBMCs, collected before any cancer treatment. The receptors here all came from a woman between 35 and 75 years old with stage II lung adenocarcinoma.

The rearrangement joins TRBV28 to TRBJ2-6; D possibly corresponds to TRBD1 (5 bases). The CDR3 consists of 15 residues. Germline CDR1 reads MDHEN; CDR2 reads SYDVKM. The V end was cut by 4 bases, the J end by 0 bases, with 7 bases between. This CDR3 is CASSSQGSGANVLTF. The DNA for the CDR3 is TGTGCCAGCAGTTCTCAGGGCTCTGGGGCCAACGTCCTGACTTTC.

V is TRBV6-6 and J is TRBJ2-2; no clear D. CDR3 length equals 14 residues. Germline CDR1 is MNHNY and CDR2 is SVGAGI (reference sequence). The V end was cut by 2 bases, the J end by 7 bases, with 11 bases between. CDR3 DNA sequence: TGTGCCAGCAGTTACGACGGAACCGGCGGGGAGCTGTTTTTT. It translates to CASSYDGTGGELFF.

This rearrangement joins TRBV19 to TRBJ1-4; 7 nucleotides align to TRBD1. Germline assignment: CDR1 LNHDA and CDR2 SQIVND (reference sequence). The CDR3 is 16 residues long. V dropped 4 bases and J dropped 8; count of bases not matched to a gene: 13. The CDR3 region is CASSRGQGVSREKLFF. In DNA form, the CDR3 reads TGTGCCAGTAGTAGGGGTCAGGGGGTTTCTCGGGAAAAACTGTTTTTT.

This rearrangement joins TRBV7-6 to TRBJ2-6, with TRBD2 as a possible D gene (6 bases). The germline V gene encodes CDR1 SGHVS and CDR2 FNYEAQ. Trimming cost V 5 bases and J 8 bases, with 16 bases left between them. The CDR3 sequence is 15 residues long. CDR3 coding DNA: TGTGCCAGCAGCCCACTTGGGGGGTTTCCCAACGTCCTGACTTTC. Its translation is CASSPLGGFPNVLTF.

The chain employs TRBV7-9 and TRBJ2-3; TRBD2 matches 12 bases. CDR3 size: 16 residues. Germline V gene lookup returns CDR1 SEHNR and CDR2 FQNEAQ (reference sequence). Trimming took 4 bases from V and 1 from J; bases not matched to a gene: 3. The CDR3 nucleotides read TGTGCCAGCAGCTCCGGACTAGCGGGGCGCACAGATACGCAGTATTTT. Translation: CASSSGLAGRTDTQYF.

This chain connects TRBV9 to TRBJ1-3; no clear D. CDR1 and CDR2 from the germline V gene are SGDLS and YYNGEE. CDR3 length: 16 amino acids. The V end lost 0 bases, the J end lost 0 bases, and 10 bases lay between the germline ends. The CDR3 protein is CASSVVPGDSGNTIYF. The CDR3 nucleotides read TGTGCCAGCAGCGTAGTTCCCGGAGACTCTGGAAACACCATATATTTT.

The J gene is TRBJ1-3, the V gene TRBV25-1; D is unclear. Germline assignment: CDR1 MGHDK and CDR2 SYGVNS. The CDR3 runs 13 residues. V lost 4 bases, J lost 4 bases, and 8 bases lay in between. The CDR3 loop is CASSAPLGNTIYF. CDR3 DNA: TGTGCCAGCAGTGCCCCCCTCGGAAACACCATATATTTT.

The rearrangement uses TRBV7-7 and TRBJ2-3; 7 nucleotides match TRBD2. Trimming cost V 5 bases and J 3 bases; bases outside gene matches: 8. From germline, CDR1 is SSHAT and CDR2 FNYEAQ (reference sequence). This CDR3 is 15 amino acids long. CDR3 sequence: CASSPAGRITDTQYF. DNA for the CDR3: TGTGCCAGCAGCCCAGCGGGACGGATAACAGATACGCAGTATTTT.

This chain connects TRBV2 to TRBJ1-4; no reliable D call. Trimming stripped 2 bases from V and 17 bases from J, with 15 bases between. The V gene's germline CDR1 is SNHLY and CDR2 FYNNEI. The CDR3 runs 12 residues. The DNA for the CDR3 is TGTGCCAGCAGTGAAACCCCCGGACGGCCATTTTTT. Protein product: CASSETPGRPFF.

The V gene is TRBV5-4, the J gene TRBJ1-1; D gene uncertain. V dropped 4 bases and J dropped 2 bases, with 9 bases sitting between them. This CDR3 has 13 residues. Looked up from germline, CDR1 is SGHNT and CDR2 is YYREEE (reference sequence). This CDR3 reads CASSLTTNTEAFF. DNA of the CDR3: TGTGCCAGCAGCCTGACTACTAACACTGAAGCTTTCTTT.

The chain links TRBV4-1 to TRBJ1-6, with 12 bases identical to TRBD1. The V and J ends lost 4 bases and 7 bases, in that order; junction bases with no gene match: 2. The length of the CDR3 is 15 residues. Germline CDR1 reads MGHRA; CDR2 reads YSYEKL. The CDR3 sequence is CASSPGQGANSPLHF. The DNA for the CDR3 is TGCGCCAGCAGCCCGGGACAGGGGGCGAATTCACCCCTCCACTTT.

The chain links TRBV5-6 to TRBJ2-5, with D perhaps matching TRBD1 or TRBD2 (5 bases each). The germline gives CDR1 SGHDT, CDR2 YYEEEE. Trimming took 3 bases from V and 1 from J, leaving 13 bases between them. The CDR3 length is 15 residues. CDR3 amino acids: CASSSRGPLQETQYF. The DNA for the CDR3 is TGTGCCAGCAGCTCTCGGGGCCCTCTCCAAGAGACCCAGTACTTC.

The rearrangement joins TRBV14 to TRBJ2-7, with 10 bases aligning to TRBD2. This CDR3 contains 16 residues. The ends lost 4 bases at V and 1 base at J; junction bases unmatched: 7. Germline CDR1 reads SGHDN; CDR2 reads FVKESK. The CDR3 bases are TGTGCCAGCAGCCCTAATCCGGGACTAGCGTCCTACGAGCAGTACTTC. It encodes CASSPNPGLASYEQYF.

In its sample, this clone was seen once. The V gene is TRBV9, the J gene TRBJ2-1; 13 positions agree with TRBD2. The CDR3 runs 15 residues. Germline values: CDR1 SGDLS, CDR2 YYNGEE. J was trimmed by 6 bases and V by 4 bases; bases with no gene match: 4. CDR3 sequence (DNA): TGTGCCAGCAGCTTCAGACTAGCGGGAGGCAATGAGCAGTTCTTC. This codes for CASSFRLAGGNEQFF.

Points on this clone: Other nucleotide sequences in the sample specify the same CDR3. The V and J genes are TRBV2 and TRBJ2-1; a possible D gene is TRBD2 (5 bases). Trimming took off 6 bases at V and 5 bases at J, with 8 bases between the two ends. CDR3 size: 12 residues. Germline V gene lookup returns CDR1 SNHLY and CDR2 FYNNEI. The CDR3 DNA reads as TGTGCCAGCAGGGTACTAGACAATGAGCAGTTCTTC. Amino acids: CASRVLDNEQFF.

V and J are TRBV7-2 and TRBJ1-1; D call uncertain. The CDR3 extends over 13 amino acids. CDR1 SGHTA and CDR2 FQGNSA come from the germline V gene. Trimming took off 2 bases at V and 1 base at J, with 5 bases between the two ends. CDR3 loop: CASSLLPNTEAFF. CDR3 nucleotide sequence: TGTGCCAGCAGCTTATTACCGAACACTGAAGCTTTCTTT.

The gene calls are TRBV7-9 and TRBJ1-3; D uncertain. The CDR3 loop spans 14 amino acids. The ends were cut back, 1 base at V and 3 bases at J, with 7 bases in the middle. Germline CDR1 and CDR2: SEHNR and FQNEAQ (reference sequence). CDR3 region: CASSLGGYGNTIYF. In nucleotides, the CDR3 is TGTGCCAGCAGCTTAGGAGGGTATGGAAACACCATATATTTT.

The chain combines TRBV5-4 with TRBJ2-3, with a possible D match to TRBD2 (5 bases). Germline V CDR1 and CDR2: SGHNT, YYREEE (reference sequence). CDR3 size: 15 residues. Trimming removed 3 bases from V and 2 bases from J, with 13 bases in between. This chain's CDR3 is CASSSGWSFTDTQYF. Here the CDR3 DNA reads TGTGCCAGCAGCTCGGGATGGTCGTTCACAGATACGCAGTATTTT.

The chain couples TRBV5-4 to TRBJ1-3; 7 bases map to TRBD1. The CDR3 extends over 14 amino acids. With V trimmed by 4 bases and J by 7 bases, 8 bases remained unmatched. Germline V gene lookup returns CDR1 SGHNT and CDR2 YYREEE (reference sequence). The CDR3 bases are TGTGCCAGCAGCCCCGGACAGGTAGCGAACACCATATATTTT. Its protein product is CASSPGQVANTIYF.

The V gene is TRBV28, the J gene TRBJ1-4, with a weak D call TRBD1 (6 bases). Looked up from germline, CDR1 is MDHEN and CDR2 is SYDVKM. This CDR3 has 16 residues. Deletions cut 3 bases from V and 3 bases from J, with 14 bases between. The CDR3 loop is CASSFRGAGANEKLFF. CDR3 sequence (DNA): TGTGCCAGCAGTTTTCGGGGGGCTGGAGCTAATGAAAAACTGTTTTTT. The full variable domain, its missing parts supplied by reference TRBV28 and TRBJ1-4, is DVKVTQSSRYLVKRTGEKVFLECVQDMDHENMFWYRQDPGLGLRLIYFSYDVKMKEKGDIPEGYSVSREKKERFSLILESASTNQTSMYLCASSFRGAGANEKLFFGSGTQLSVL.

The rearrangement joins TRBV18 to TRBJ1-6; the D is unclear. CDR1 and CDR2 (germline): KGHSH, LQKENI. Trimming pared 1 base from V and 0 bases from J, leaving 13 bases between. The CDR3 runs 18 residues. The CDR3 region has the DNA TGTGCCAGCTCACCACTGGCTCCTTCGAGCTCCTATAATTCACCCCTCCACTTT. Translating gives CASSPLAPSSSYNSPLHF.

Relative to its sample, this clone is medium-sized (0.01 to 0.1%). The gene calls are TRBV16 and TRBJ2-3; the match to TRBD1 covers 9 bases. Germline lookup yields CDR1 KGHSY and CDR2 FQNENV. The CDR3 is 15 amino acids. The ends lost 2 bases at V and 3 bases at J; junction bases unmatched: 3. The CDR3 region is CASSQRDRATDTQYF. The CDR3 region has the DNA TGTGCCAGCAGCCAACGGGACAGGGCGACAGATACGCAGTATTTT.

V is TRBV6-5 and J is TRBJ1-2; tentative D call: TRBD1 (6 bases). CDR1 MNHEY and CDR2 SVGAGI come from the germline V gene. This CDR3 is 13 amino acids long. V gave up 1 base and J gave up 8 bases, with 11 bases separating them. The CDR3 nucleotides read TGTGCCAGCAGTTACTTTCCCAGGGGAGGCTACACCTTC. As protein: CASSYFPRGGYTF.

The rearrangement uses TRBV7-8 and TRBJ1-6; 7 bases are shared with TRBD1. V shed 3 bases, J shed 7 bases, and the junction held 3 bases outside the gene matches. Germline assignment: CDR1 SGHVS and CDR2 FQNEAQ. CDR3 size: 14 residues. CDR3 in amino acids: CASSLGQTNSPLHF. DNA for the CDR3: TGTGCCAGCAGCTTGGGACAGACGAATTCACCCCTCCACTTT.

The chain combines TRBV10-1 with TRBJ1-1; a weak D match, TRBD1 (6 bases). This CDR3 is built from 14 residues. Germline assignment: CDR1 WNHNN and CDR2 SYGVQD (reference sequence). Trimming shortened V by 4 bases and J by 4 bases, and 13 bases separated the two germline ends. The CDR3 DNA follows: TGCGCCAGCAGTGCCAACAGGGCGAGCACTGAAGCTTTCTTT. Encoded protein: CASSANRASTEAFF.

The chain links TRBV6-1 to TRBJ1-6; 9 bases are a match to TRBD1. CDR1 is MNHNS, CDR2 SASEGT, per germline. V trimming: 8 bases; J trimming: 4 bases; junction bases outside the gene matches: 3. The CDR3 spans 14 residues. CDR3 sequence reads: CASYDRGYNSPLHF. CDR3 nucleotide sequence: TGTGCCAGCTACGACAGGGGGTATAATTCACCCCTCCACTTT.

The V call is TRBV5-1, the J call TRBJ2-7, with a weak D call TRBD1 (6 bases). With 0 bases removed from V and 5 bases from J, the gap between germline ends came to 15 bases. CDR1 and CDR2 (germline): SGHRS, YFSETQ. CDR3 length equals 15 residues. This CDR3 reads CASSLDRQDRDEQYF. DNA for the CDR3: TGCGCCAGCAGCTTGGATAGACAGGATAGGGACGAGCAGTACTTC.

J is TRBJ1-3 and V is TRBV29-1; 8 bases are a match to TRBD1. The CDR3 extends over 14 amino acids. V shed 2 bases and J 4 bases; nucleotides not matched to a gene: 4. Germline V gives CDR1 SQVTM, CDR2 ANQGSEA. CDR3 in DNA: TGCAGCGTTGAACAGGGGGCGGGCGGAAACACCATATATTTT. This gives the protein CSVEQGAGGNTIYF. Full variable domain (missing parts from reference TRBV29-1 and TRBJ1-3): SAVISQKPSRDICQRGTSLTIQCQVDSQVTMMFWYRQQPGQSLTLIATANQGSEATYESGFVIDKFPISRPNLTFSTLTVSNMSPEDSSIYLCSVEQGAGGNTIYFGEGSWLTVV.

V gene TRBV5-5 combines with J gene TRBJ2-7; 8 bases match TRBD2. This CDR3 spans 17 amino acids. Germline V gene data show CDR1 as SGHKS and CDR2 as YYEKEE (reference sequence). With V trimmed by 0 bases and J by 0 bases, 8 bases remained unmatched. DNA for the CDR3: TGTGCCAGCAGCTTGGCTTTGTTTGCGGGGGGCTCCTACGAGCAGTACTTC. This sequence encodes CASSLALFAGGSYEQYF.